The 8 T cell receptor beta chains presented below share a single source sample, sequenced in a study of shared clonotypes between healthy human individuals. Method: immunoSEQ multiplex PCR; TCRdb's copy keeps in-frame clones and lacks some. The table lists around 1.4 million clones, approximately 98.5% of them singletons. The sequenced sample consisted of naive CD4+ T cells sorted from blood. The sample's subset: CD45RA+ positively selected. Every receptor here comes from a man aged 25 to 40 in good health.

The count of this clone is one. This chain's CDR3 is CASSQVQRYTF. CDR3 DNA sequence: TGTGCCAGCTCGCAGGTTCAACGCTACACCTTC. J is TRBJ1-2 and V is TRBV19; D ambiguous. Trimming shortened V by 9 bases and J by 9 bases, and 14 bases separated the two germline ends. The germline V gene has CDR1 LNHDA and CDR2 SQIVND (reference sequence). CDR3 length: 11 residues.

The genes are TRBV5-4 and TRBJ2-5; a weak D match, TRBD2 (6 bases). This CDR3 region has 13 residues. V was cut by 4 bases and J by 3 bases, with 10 bases left in between. Germline assignment: CDR1 SGHNT and CDR2 YYREEE (reference sequence). The CDR3 bases are TGTGCCAGCAGCATGGGACTGGAAGAGACCCAGTACTTC. This codes for CASSMGLEETQYF. The full variable domain, its missing parts supplied by reference TRBV5-4 and TRBJ2-5, is ETGVTQSPTHLIKTRGQQVTLRCSSQSGHNTVSWYQQALGQGPQFIFQYYREEENGRGNFPPRFSGLQFPNYSSELNVNALELDDSALYLCASSMGLEETQYFGPGTRLLVL.

The chain couples TRBV9 to TRBJ1-5; D ambiguous. With 4 bases removed from V and 4 bases from J, the gap between germline ends came to 9 bases. This CDR3 has 13 amino acids. Germline-derived CDR1 and CDR2 are SGDLS and YYNGEE. CDR3 sequence: CASSPGQNQPQHF. For the CDR3, the DNA is TGTGCCAGCAGCCCCGGCCAAAATCAGCCCCAGCATTTT. The complete variable domain, with remaining parts taken from reference TRBV9 and TRBJ1-5, reads DSGVTQTPKHLITATGQRVTLRCSPRSGDLSVYWYQQSLDQGLQFLIQYYNGEERAKGNILERFSAQQFPDLHSELNLSSLELGDSALYFCASSPGQNQPQHFGDGTRLSIL.

This chain links TRBV18 with TRBJ2-7; D may be TRBD2 (5 bases). The V and J ends lost 1 base and 3 bases respectively, with 16 bases between them. Germline V gene lookup returns CDR1 KGHSH and CDR2 LQKENI. This CDR3 is 16 amino acids long. This CDR3 reads CASSPREGSFLYEQYF. CDR3 sequence (DNA): TGTGCCAGCTCACCACGGGAAGGGAGTTTTCTCTACGAGCAGTACTTC.

The CDR3 nucleotides are TGTGCCAGCTCACCGGCGAGAGGGAACTACGAGCAGTACTTC. Protein sequence: CASSPARGNYEQYF. The chain links TRBV18 to TRBJ2-7, with D perhaps TRBD2 (5 bases). This CDR3 contains 14 residues. Germline V gene sequence: CDR1 KGHSH, CDR2 LQKENI. Trimming pared 3 bases from V and 3 bases from J, leaving 12 bases between.

The sample holds one count of this clone. The CDR3 coding sequence is TGCGCCAGCAGCTTCTTGGGTTACTACGAAGCTTTCTTT. Its protein is CASSFLGYYEAFF. V gene TRBV5-1 combines with J gene TRBJ1-1; the D is unclear. Trimming removed 2 bases from V and 8 bases from J, with 13 bases in between. Germline V gene lookup returns CDR1 SGHRS and CDR2 YFSETQ. The CDR3 contains 13 residues.

CDR3 DNA sequence: TGTGCCAGCAGCTTACCGACCGGGACAGGCTACAATGAGCAGTTCTTC. Its protein is CASSLPTGTGYNEQFF. The chain has TRBV5-5 and TRBJ2-1; TRBD1 agrees at 8 bases. CDR3 length: 16 amino acids. Trimming cost V 2 bases and J 3 bases; bases outside gene matches: 7. Germline assignment: CDR1 SGHKS and CDR2 YYEKEE (reference sequence).

The chain couples TRBV5-1 to TRBJ2-3; D uncertain. The CDR3 is 14 residues long. Trimming shortened V by 3 bases and J by 4 bases, and 12 bases separated the two germline ends. Germline loops: CDR1 SGHRS, CDR2 YFSETQ. CDR3 in amino acids: CASSSWLSADTQYF. Here the CDR3 DNA reads TGCGCCAGCAGCTCGTGGTTGTCGGCAGATACGCAGTATTTT.